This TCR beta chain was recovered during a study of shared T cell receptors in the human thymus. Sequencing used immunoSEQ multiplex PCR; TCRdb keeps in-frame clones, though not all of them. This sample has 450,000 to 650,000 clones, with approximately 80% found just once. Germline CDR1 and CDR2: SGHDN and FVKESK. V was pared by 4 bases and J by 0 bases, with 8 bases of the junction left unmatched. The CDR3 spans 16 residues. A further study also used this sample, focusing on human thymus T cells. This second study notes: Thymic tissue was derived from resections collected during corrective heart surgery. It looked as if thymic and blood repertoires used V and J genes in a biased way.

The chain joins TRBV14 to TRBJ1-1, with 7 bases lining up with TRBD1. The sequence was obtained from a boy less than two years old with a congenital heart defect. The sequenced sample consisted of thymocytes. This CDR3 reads CASSLDTTGLNTEAFF. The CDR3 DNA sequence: TGTGCCAGCAGCCTAGACACGACAGGGCTGAACACTGAAGCTTTCTTT.